A selection of T cell receptor beta chains follows, all from one sample in a study of T cell repertoires in ileal Crohn's disease. Here immunoSEQ multiplex PCR was the method, and the copy in TCRdb shows in-frame clones only, minus some. The data contain around 3,600 clones, just over 90% of them singletons. Sequenced material: ileal tissue. These TCRs come from an adult with Crohn's disease. CDR3s include the opening cysteine and the closing phenylalanine or tryptophan. Clone size appears in some rows only: once, few, many, or a class for an expanded clone.

size: .
V: TRBV29-1
J: TRBJ2-1
CDR3: CSVGPNNEQFF

size: .
V: TRBV29-1
J: TRBJ1-2
CDR3: CSVGDRWEDGYTF

size: once
V: TRBV15
J: TRBJ2-3
CDR3: CATSRDPRAGTQYF

size: .
V: TRBV2
J: TRBJ2-5
CDR3: CASRGGTGGFETQYF

size: .
V: TRBV7-8
J: TRBJ2-1
CDR3: CASSLARGAYNEQFF

size: .
V: TRBV6-5
J: TRBJ2-4
CDR3: CASSSIGLGNIQYF

size: .
V: TRBV30
J: TRBJ2-4
CDR3: CAGSGYLAKNIQYF

size: .
V: TRBV10-1
J: TRBJ2-1
CDR3: CASSERGLGSYNEQFF

size: .
V: TRBV10-3
J: TRBJ1-1
CDR3: CAISESIASGNTEAFF

size: .
V: TRBV2
J: TRBJ1-5
CDR3: CASSRQNQPQHF

size: .
V: TRBV11-2
J: TRBJ2-5
CDR3: CASSLRMEETQYF

size: .
V: TRBV18
J: TRBJ2-7
CDR3: CASSPPLGRYEQYF

size: .
V: TRBV10-3
J: TRBJ2-6
CDR3: CAISLDNSGANVLTF

size: .
V: TRBV7-9
J: TRBJ1-1
CDR3: CASSLRIELNTEAFF

size: .
V: TRBV7-3
J: TRBJ2-1
CDR3: CASSSSGQVQQFF

size: once
V: TRBV27
J: TRBJ2-7
CDR3: CASSLGTSGLGYEQYF

size: once
V: TRBV9
J: TRBJ2-7
CDR3: CASSTQEGELGTYEQYF